This TCR beta chain was captured in a study of prognosis after radiotherapy for stage I lung cancer. This clonotype has at least ten counts. TCR beta CDR3 was amplified from genomic DNA by two-round multiplex PCR. First-round PCR, the initial amplification, used primers specific to each TRBV and TRBJ gene. TCRdb reanalysed the multiplex PCR reads using MiXCR and keeps one entry per CDR3 protein. The sample yields around 51,000 distinct CDR3 sequences, 30% to 35% seen once. Node-negative status on CT and PET/CT applied to all patients, none having prior chemotherapy, radiotherapy or other malignancies. The material sequenced was PBMCs, taken before or after stereotactic body radiation therapy (not recorded which). The TCR originated in a donor at least 50 years old with non-small cell lung cancer.

DNA of the CDR3: TGTGCCAGCAGCGTAGTCGCTAGCGGGGACAATGAGCAGTTCTTC. Translating gives CASSVVASGDNEQFF. The chain carries TRBV9 and TRBJ2-1; 9 nucleotides match TRBD2. The J segment lost 5 bases and the V segment lost 0 bases, leaving 3 bases of the junction unmatched. Germline V CDR1 and CDR2: SGDLS, YYNGEE. The CDR3 spans 15 residues.